Reported below is one T cell receptor beta chain. Germline CDR1 LNHNV, CDR2 YYDKDF (reference sequence). The CDR3 runs 14 residues. V shed 5 bases and J shed 1 base, with 9 bases lying between them. Per the study methods: Nucleated cell number was recorded as an estimate derived from reference gene primer amplification. Clones were sequenced by immunoSEQ multiplex PCR, and TCRdb holds only the in-frame ones, with some missing. The DNA was the basis for D and trimming; V, J and clone size are from that table. There are about 150,000 clones in the sample; approximately 89% occur only once, and approximately 10% lies in the top ten. These data come from a study of blood T cell repertoires in COVID-19. Overall study context: The samples span acute and convalescent COVID-19 from the United States, Italy and Spain.

The chain couples TRBV15 to TRBJ1-5; D is uncertain. This TCR came from a man aged 55 to 69 with active or convalescent COVID-19. The sequenced sample consisted of peripheral blood. This chain's CDR3 is CATSRTVSNQPQHF. The DNA of the CDR3 is TGTGCCACCAGCCGGACTGTAAGCAATCAGCCCCAGCATTTT.